This T cell receptor beta chain was recovered during a study of T cell changes during pregnancy in multiple sclerosis. Only in-frame clones appear in the TCRdb table, and some are missing; sequencing was by immunoSEQ multiplex PCR. This table holds tens of thousands of clones, 90% to 95% found once. The V gene end was trimmed by 6 bases and the J gene end by 5 bases; junction bases not matched to a gene: 6. CDR1 and CDR2 from the germline V gene are LNHDA and SQIVND (reference sequence). The CDR3 loop spans 13 amino acids. The receptor comes from a female donor with multiple sclerosis, enrolled in a pregnancy study. Here the sequenced sample was peripheral blood, taken after pregnancy. The V call is TRBV19, the J call TRBJ1-2; 7 bases match TRBD1. DNA of the CDR3: TGTGCCAGTAGCCAAGACAGGGATTATGGCTACACCTTC. It translates to CASSQDRDYGYTF.